The clone carrying this T cell receptor beta chain was detected ten times or more. MiXCR was run by TCRdb on the RACE reads, yielding one entry per CDR3 protein. Seen here are 100,000 to 150,000 distinct CDR3 sequences, approximately 10% observed once, and the top ten hold around 2.2%. V was shortened by 6 bases and J by 1 base, with 12 bases between the two germline ends. CDR3 length equals 14 residues. This entry comes from a study of human T cells and chemical hapten exposure. As for time point: patch test 3, about 24 weeks after DPC sensitization. Regarding treatment: therapeutic diphenylcyclopropenone sensitization with weekly scalp DPC.

The chain is built from TRBV12-3 or TRBV12-4 and TRBJ1-1; D gene unclear. Material: whole blood, obtained in connection with sensitization to the hapten diphenylcyclopropenone (DPC). The origin of this receptor is a woman between 45 and 65 years old with alopecia areata. Some clones in this sample may be carry-over from other donors' samples. CDR3 sequence (DNA): TGTGCCAGCAGCCCTCAATTGGAGAACACTGAAGCTTTCTTT. The encoded protein is CASSPQLENTEAFF.